One sample yielded the 10 T cell receptor beta chains listed below, sequenced in a study of T cell responses to AZD1222 COVID-19 vaccine. TCRdb keeps only in-frame clones here, not all; method: immunoSEQ multiplex PCR. The table records 70,000 to 90,000 clones, about nine tenths of them present only once. This specimen consisted of peripheral blood, obtained on day 0 of AZD1222 vaccination. The receptor source for this set is an adult in good health.

V gene TRBV7-9 combines with J gene TRBJ2-7, with D perhaps TRBD1 (5 bases). This CDR3 is 14 amino acids long. In germline, CDR1 is SEHNR, CDR2 FQNEAQ (reference sequence). The germline V and J ends were trimmed by 5 bases and 4 bases, with 15 bases remaining between them. CDR3 sequence: CASSGARTSYEQYF. The CDR3 DNA reads TGTGCCAGCAGCGGCGCCCGGACATCTTACGAGCAGTACTTC.

The chain carries TRBV7-8 and TRBJ1-5; D possibly corresponds to TRBD1 (5 bases). Deletions cut 7 bases from V and 1 base from J, with 17 bases between. CDR1 and CDR2 from the germline V gene are SGHVS and FQNEAQ. The CDR3 runs 16 residues. This chain's CDR3 is CASTSEGARSNQPQHF. The CDR3 bases are TGTGCCAGCACCTCGGAAGGGGCGAGGAGCAATCAGCCCCAGCATTTT. The full variable domain, with the rest looked up from reference TRBV7-8 and TRBJ1-5, is GAGVSQSPRYKVAKRGQDVALRCDPISGHVSLFWYQQALGQGPEFLTYFQNEAQLDKSGLPSDRFFAERPEGSVSTLKIQRTQQEDSAVYLCASTSEGARSNQPQHFGDGTRLSIL.

The chain employs TRBV2 and TRBJ1-4; 7 nucleotides agree with TRBD1. With V trimmed by 5 bases and J by 6 bases, 9 bases remained unmatched. In germline, CDR1 is SNHLY, CDR2 FYNNEI. This CDR3 contains 15 residues. CDR3 in DNA: TGTGCCAGCAGTCCCACAAGGGGGCTTGATGAAAAACTGTTTTTT. Its protein is CASSPTRGLDEKLFF. The full variable domain, with the rest looked up from reference TRBV2 and TRBJ1-4, is EPEVTQTPSHQVTQMGQEVILRCVPISNHLYFYWYRQILGQKVEFLVSFYNNEISEKSEIFDDQFSVERPDGSNFTLKIRSTKLEDSAMYFCASSPTRGLDEKLFFGSGTQLSVL.

This sequence joins TRBV4-2 and TRBJ1-2; TRBD1 might be the D (5 bases). This CDR3 has 14 amino acids. Looked up from germline, CDR1 is LGHNA and CDR2 is YNFKEQ. V was shortened by 0 bases and J by 5 bases, with 10 bases between the two germline ends. The CDR3 spells CASSQERGGYGYTF. The DNA for the CDR3 is TGTGCCAGCAGCCAAGAGAGGGGAGGGTATGGCTACACCTTC.

The chain uses TRBV5-6 and TRBJ1-2; TRBD1 might be the D (6 bases). Germline-derived CDR1 and CDR2 are SGHDT and YYEEEE. Trimming removed 5 bases from V and 0 bases from J, with 14 bases in between. The CDR3 consists of 15 residues. The CDR3 bases are TGTGCCAGCAGGATGGAGGGGGGAGCTAACTATGGCTACACCTTC. It encodes CASRMEGGANYGYTF.

The chain links TRBV27 to TRBJ2-7, with D perhaps matching TRBD2 (6 bases). The ends were cut back, 5 bases at V and 4 bases at J, with 12 bases in the middle. The CDR3 has 13 amino acids. Germline CDR1 MNHEY, CDR2 SMNVEV (reference sequence). The CDR3: CASSPGTYYEQYF. The CDR3 DNA sequence: TGTGCCAGCAGTCCCGGGACTTATTACGAGCAGTACTTC.

This chain links TRBV28 with TRBJ2-6; TRBD1 is a possible D gene (5 bases). V was trimmed by 0 bases and J by 0 bases, leaving 9 bases between them. CDR3 size: 17 residues. CDR1 is MDHEN, CDR2 SYDVKM, per germline. The CDR3 here is CASSLWQGGSGANVLTF. DNA of the CDR3: TGTGCCAGCAGTTTATGGCAGGGCGGCTCTGGGGCCAACGTCCTGACTTTC.

The CDR3 region has the DNA TGTGCCAGCTCACCATTGAACACTGAAGCTTTCTTT. This codes for CASSPLNTEAFF. The rearrangement joins TRBV18 to TRBJ1-1, with D unresolved. CDR3 length: 12 amino acids. Germline CDR1 is KGHSH and CDR2 is LQKENI. V was shortened by 2 bases and J by 0 bases, with 1 base between the two germline ends.

The chain carries TRBV11-2 and TRBJ2-7, with a weak D call TRBD2 (5 bases). The CDR3 has 15 residues. V shed 6 bases and J shed 1 base, with 16 bases lying between them. Germline loops: CDR1 SGHAT, CDR2 FQNNGV. CDR3 coding DNA: TGTGCCAGCAGTAGAGATCAATCGGGGTCCTACGAGCAGTACTTC. It encodes CASSRDQSGSYEQYF.

V and J are TRBV19 and TRBJ2-7; 10 bases agree with TRBD1. CDR3 length: 16 residues. Germline V gene sequence: CDR1 LNHDA, CDR2 SQIVND (reference sequence). V shed 4 bases, J shed 2 bases, and the junction held 8 bases outside the gene matches. CDR3 amino acids: CASSRLAGQGAYEQYF. CDR3 bases: TGTGCCAGTAGTAGGCTAGCCGGACAGGGGGCCTACGAGCAGTACTTC. Using reference TRBV19 and TRBJ2-7 for the parts outside the CDR3, the full variable domain is DGGITQSPKYLFRKEGQNVTLSCEQNLNHDAMYWYRQDPGQGLRLIYYSQIVNDFQKGDIAEGYSVSREKKESFPLTVTSAQKNPTAFYLCASSRLAGQGAYEQYFGPGTRLTVT.